Following are 19 T cell receptor beta chains from one sample sequenced in a study of T cell changes during pregnancy in multiple sclerosis. The data were produced by immunoSEQ multiplex PCR, yet TCRdb's version contains in-frame clones alone and is incomplete. The sample yields tens of thousands of clones, 94% seen once. The sequenced sample was peripheral blood, obtained in the third trimester of pregnancy. Receptor source: a female donor with multiple sclerosis, enrolled in a pregnancy study.

J is TRBJ2-7 and V is TRBV10-2, with TRBD2 identical over 9 bases. The V segment lost 0 bases and the J segment 5 bases; nucleotides outside the gene matches: 8. Germline values: CDR1 WSHSY, CDR2 SAAADI. The CDR3 has 16 residues. CDR3 loop: CASSESFSGSGNEQYF. In nucleotides, the CDR3 is TGCGCCAGCAGTGAGTCCTTTAGCGGGAGCGGGAACGAGCAGTACTTC.

The chain combines TRBV4-1 with TRBJ2-7; 11 bases are shared with TRBD2. The germline gives CDR1 MGHRA, CDR2 YSYEKL. CDR3 size: 17 residues. J gave up 0 bases and V 0 bases, and 4 bases lay outside the gene matches. This CDR3 reads CASSQEGLAASSYEQYF. The CDR3 nucleotides are TGCGCCAGCAGCCAAGAGGGACTAGCGGCTAGCTCCTACGAGCAGTACTTC.

V usage is TRBV11-2 and J usage is TRBJ2-1; a possible D gene is TRBD2 (6 bases). Trimming took off 4 bases at V and 7 bases at J, with 11 bases between the two ends. CDR1 is SGHAT and CDR2 is FQNNGV in the germline V gene. This CDR3 spans 13 amino acids. CDR3 nucleotides: TGTGCCAGCAGCTCCATCCGGGAGAATGAGCAGTTCTTC. This gives the protein CASSSIRENEQFF.

The chain links TRBV7-2 to TRBJ2-1; maybe TRBD2 (6 bases). CDR1 is SGHTA and CDR2 is FQGNSA in the germline V gene. This CDR3 has 15 amino acids. V lost 0 bases to trimming and J lost 6 bases, with 12 bases between them. CDR3 DNA: TGTGCCAGCAGCTTAGCGCGGGGCGCCGCCAATGAGCAGTTCTTC. It yields the protein CASSLARGAANEQFF.

This clone has only one observation. The chain couples TRBV5-1 to TRBJ2-2; D unresolved. In germline, CDR1 is SGHRS, CDR2 YFSETQ. V lost 1 base and J lost 3, with 13 bases in between. The CDR3 sequence is 16 residues long. The CDR3 sequence: CASSLTTGADTGELFF. CDR3 in DNA: TGCGCCAGCAGCTTGACGACCGGAGCCGACACCGGGGAGCTGTTTTTT. Full variable domain (missing parts from reference TRBV5-1 and TRBJ2-2): KAGVTQTPRYLIKTRGQQVTLSCSPISGHRSVSWYQQTPGQGLQFLFEYFSETQRNKGNFPGRFSGRQFSNSRSEMNVSTLELGDSALYLCASSLTTGADTGELFFGEGSRLTVL.

The rearrangement uses TRBV2 and TRBJ2-7; TRBD1 is a possible D gene (6 bases). CDR1 and CDR2 (germline): SNHLY, FYNNEI. The CDR3 extends over 14 amino acids. Trimming stripped 6 bases from V and 5 bases from J, with 17 bases between. This CDR3 is CASREQGPTNEQYF. The CDR3 DNA reads as TGTGCCAGCAGGGAACAGGGTCCCACTAACGAGCAGTACTTC. Looking up the rest from reference TRBV2 and TRBJ2-7 gives the full variable domain: EPEVTQTPSHQVTQMGQEVILRCVPISNHLYFYWYRQILGQKVEFLVSFYNNEISEKSEIFDDQFSVERPDGSNFTLKIRSTKLEDSAMYFCASREQGPTNEQYFGPGTRLTVT.

This clone was detected only once. The chain carries TRBV18 and TRBJ2-3, with 7 bases lining up with TRBD1. V lost 3 bases to trimming and J lost 0 bases; unmatched junction nucleotides: 6. CDR3 length: 16 amino acids. Germline V lookup: CDR1 KGHSH, CDR2 LQKENI. DNA of the CDR3: TGTGCCAGCTCACCCAGACCGACAGGGAGCACAGATACGCAGTATTTT. It specifies CASSPRPTGSTDTQYF.

J is TRBJ2-7 and V is TRBV15; 8 positions match TRBD1. Losses at the gene ends were 6 bases for V and 6 bases for J; bases not matched to a gene: 10. The CDR3 covers 14 residues. The germline CDR1 and CDR2 sequences are LNHNV and YYDKDF (reference sequence). CDR3 nucleotides: TGTGCCACCAGTAACGAAGGGACAGGACTCGAGCAGTACTTC. It yields the protein CATSNEGTGLEQYF. The full variable domain, in which reference TRBV15 and TRBJ2-7 provide the parts outside the CDR3, is DAMVIQNPRYQVTQFGKPVTLSCSQTLNHNVMYWYQQKSSQAPKLLFHYYDKDFNNEADTPDNFQSRRPNTSFCFLDIRSPGLGDTAMYLCATSNEGTGLEQYFGPGTRLTVT.

The chain uses TRBV9 and TRBJ2-1, with TRBD2 identical over 8 bases. V was clipped by 3 bases and J by 1 base; unmatched bases: 15. This CDR3 has 19 residues. The germline CDR1 and CDR2 sequences are SGDLS and YYNGEE. CDR3 in amino acids: CASSAGTRGKDRSYNEQFF. The CDR3, as DNA: TGTGCCAGCAGCGCCGGGACTAGGGGGAAAGATAGGTCCTACAATGAGCAGTTCTTC.

The rearrangement links TRBV19 to TRBJ2-7, with 9 bases identical to TRBD2. The CDR3 extends over 18 amino acids. With V trimmed by 0 bases and J by 3 bases, 12 bases remained unmatched. Germline values: CDR1 LNHDA, CDR2 SQIVND (reference sequence). CDR3 coding DNA: TGTGCCAGTAGTATAGAAGGGGGGACTAGCTCATACCTCTACGAGCAGTACTTC. The encoded protein is CASSIEGGTSSYLYEQYF.

V usage is TRBV7-9 and J usage is TRBJ1-1, with 7 bases fitting TRBD1. Germline V lookup: CDR1 SEHNR, CDR2 FQNEAQ (reference sequence). The CDR3 is 13 amino acids. J was trimmed by 4 bases and V by 7 bases; bases with no gene match: 6. Written as DNA, the CDR3 is TGTGCCAGCAACCGTCCAGGGGGCACTGAAGCTTTCTTT. Translating it yields CASNRPGGTEAFF.

V and J are TRBV10-2 and TRBJ2-5, with D uncertain. Trimming pared 6 bases from V and 1 base from J, leaving 3 bases between. This CDR3 has 11 residues. Germline V gene data show CDR1 as WSHSY and CDR2 as SAAADI. As DNA, the CDR3 is TGCGCCAGCAGCCTCCAAGAGACCCAGTACTTC. This gives the protein CASSLQETQYF.

The rearrangement joins TRBV10-2 to TRBJ2-7; 8 bases agree with TRBD2. Trimming cost V 7 bases and J 9 bases; bases outside gene matches: 5. Germline CDR1 reads WSHSY; CDR2 reads SAAADI. The CDR3 has 11 residues. CDR3 sequence (DNA): TGCGCCAGCACCACGGGAGGGGGGCAGTACTTC. It translates to CASTTGGGQYF.

The rearrangement links TRBV2 to TRBJ1-1; maybe TRBD1 (5 bases). In germline, CDR1 is SNHLY, CDR2 FYNNEI. The CDR3 runs 13 residues. Trimming removed 8 bases from V and 1 base from J, with 11 bases in between. The CDR3 sequence is CASSRDRNTEAFF. CDR3 in DNA: TGTGCCAGCTCGAGAGACAGGAACACTGAAGCTTTCTTT.

The V and J genes are TRBV5-4 and TRBJ2-3, with a tentative D call TRBD2 (6 bases). The germline gives CDR1 SGHNT, CDR2 YYREEE (reference sequence). The V and J ends lost 0 bases and 3 bases respectively, with 14 bases between them. CDR3 length: 16 residues. Written as DNA, the CDR3 is TGTGCCAGCAGCTTGGAGGCAGGGAGGAGTACAGATACGCAGTATTTT. Protein: CASSLEAGRSTDTQYF.

The gene calls are TRBV10-3 and TRBJ2-4; TRBD1 matches 9 bases. This CDR3 is 17 amino acids long. From germline, CDR1 is ENHRY and CDR2 SYGVKD. After removal of 6 bases from V and 4 bases from J, the junction contained 13 bases not matched to a gene. The CDR3 DNA reads TGTGCCATCAGCCCTACCGGACAGGGGAGGGCGAAAAACATTCAGTACTTC. Translation: CAISPTGQGRAKNIQYF.

The CDR3 DNA is TGTGCCAGCGGAGGACAGGGTAATCAGCCCCAGCATTTT. Translated: CASGGQGNQPQHF. The rearrangement uses TRBV27 and TRBJ1-5, with 8 nucleotides matching TRBD1. Trimming cost V 8 bases and J 4 bases; bases outside gene matches: 4. The V gene's germline CDR1 is MNHEY and CDR2 SMNVEV (reference sequence). CDR3 length: 13 residues.

The J gene is TRBJ2-3, the V gene TRBV11-2; the match to TRBD2 covers 7 bases. Germline lookup yields CDR1 SGHAT and CDR2 FQNNGV. The CDR3 runs to 16 residues. Trimming removed 1 base from V and 2 bases from J; junction bases left unmatched: 6. The chain's CDR3 is CASSLGGGSLTDTQYF. Here the CDR3 DNA reads TGTGCCAGCAGCTTAGGGGGGGGATCCCTCACAGATACGCAGTATTTT.

The chain recombines TRBV5-1 with TRBJ2-1; 9 bases are shared with TRBD2. This CDR3 has 15 residues. The V segment lost 4 bases and the J segment 5 bases; nucleotides outside the gene matches: 7. Germline-derived CDR1 and CDR2 are SGHRS and YFSETQ. This CDR3 is CASSPGRLADNEQFF. The CDR3 bases are TGCGCCAGCAGCCCAGGGAGACTAGCGGACAATGAGCAGTTCTTC.